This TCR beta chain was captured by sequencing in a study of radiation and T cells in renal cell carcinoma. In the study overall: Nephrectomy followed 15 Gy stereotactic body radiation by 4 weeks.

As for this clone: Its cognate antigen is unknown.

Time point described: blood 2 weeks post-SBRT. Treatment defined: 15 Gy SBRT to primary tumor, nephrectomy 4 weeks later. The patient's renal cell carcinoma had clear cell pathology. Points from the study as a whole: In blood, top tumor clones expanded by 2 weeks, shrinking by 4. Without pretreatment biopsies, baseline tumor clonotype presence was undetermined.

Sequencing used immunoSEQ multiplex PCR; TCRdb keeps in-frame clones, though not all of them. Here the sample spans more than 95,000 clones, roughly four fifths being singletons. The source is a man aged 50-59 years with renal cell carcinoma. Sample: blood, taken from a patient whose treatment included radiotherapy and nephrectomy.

CDR3 coding DNA: TGTGCCAGCTCACCACCGTCGAAACAGTACAATGAGCAGTTCTTC. Translated: CASSPPSKQYNEQFF. V and J are TRBV18 and TRBJ2-1; D gene unclear. The germline V gene encodes CDR1 KGHSH and CDR2 LQKENI. Between the trimmed V and J ends, which lost 0 bases and 4 bases, there was a span of 10 bases. The CDR3 runs 15 residues.